Sequencing of this TCR beta chain was carried out in a study of vaccination and CD4 T cells after COVID-19. Study context: According to the study, participants were given two doses of BNT162b2 or mRNA-1273 vaccine. Researchers treated cells with overlapping spike peptides taken from SARS-CoV-2, HCoV-NL63, HCoV-OC43 and HCoV-229E.

The V end was cut by 0 bases, the J end by 0 bases, with 3 bases between. The CDR3 consists of 13 residues. From germline, CDR1 is MNHEY and CDR2 SVGAGI. The Oncomine TCR Beta short-read assay sequenced DNA from cultured CD4+ T cells. TCRdb processed the PCR reads anew with MiXCR; each CDR3 protein has one entry. The sample shows roughly 19,000 distinct CDR3 sequences, roughly 50% of them seen only once. Regarding the study as a whole: Median roughly 90% of reactive clones detected in convalescent patients emerged only post-vaccination.

As for treatment: roughly 10-day PBMC culture with coronavirus spike peptide pools or control peptides (ViraFEST assay). The PCR-positive dates, March through December 2020, came before the US Alpha, Beta and Delta variants. A word on this clonotype: Antigen specificity is unknown.

This TCR was sampled from a human donor who had recovered from COVID-19. This sequence joins TRBV6-5 and TRBJ2-7; D ambiguous. The sequencing used CD4+ T cells from blood, cultured in vitro, collected after SARS-CoV-2 vaccination. The CDR3 nucleotides are TGTGCCAGCAGTTACTCGGACTCCTACGAGCAGTACTTC. This translates into CASSYSDSYEQYF.